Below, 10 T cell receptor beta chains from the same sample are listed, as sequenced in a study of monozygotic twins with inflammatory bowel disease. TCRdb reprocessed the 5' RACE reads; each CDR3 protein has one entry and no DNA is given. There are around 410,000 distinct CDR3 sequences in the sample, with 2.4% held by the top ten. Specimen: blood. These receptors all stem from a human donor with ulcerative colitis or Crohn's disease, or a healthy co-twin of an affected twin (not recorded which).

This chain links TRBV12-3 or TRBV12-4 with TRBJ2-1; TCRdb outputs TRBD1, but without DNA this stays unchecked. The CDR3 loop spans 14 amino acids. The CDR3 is CASGGPDYYNEQFF.

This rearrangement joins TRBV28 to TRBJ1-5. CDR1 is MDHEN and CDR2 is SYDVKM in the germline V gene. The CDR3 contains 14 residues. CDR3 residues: CASTEQLSNQPQHF.

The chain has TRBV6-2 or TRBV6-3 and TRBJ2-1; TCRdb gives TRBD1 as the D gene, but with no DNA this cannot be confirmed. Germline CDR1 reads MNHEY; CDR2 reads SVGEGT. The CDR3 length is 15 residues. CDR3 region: CASTAAAGRYNEQFF.

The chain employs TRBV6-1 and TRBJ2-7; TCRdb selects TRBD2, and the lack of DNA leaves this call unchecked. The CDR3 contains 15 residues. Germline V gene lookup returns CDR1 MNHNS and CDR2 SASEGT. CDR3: CASMRKLAGYYEQYF.

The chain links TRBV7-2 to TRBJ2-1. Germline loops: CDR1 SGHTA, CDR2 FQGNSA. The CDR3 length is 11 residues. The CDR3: CASRNSNDQFF.

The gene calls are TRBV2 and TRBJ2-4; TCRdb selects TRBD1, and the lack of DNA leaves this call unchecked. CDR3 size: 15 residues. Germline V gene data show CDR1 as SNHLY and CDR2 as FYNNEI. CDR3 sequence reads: CASILAGVDKNIQYF.

This CDR3 is CASSSLQGREQYF. The chain recombines TRBV7-6 with TRBJ2-7; there is no DNA to check the TCRdb D call of TRBD1. The germline gives CDR1 SGHVS, CDR2 FNYEAQ. The CDR3 is 13 residues long.

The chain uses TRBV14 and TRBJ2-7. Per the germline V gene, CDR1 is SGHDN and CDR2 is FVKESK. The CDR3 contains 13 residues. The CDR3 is CASSHGRGDEQYF.

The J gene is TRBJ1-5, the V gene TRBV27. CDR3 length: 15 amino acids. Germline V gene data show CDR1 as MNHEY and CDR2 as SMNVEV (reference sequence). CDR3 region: CASSFGPSGAQPQHF.

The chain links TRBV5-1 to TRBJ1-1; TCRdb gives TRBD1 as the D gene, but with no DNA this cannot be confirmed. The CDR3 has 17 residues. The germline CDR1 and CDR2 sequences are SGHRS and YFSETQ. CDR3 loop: CASSLPQGAPRNTEAFF. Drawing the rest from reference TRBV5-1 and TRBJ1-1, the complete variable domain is KAGVTQTPRYLIKTRGQQVTLSCSPISGHRSVSWYQQTPGQGLQFLFEYFSETQRNKGNFPGRFSGRQFSNSRSEMNVSTLELGDSALYLCASSLPQGAPRNTEAFFGQGTRLTVV.